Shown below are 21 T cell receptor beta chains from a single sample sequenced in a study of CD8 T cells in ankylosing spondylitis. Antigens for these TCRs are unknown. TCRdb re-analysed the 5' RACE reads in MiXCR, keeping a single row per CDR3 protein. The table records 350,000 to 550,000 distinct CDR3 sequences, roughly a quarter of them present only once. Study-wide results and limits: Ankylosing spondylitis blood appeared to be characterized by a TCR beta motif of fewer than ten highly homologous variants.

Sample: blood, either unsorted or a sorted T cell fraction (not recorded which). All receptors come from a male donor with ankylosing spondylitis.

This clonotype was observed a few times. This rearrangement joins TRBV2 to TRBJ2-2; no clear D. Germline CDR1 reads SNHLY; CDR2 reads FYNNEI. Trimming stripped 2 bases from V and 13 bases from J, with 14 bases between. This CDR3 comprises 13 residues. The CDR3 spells CASSESTRWVLFF. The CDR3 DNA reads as TGTGCCAGCAGTGAAAGTACCCGGTGGGTGCTGTTTTTT.

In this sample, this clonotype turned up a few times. The CDR3 loop is CASLASGYQETQYF. The CDR3 nucleotides read TGTGCCAGCTTAGCTAGCGGGTACCAAGAGACCCAGTACTTC. The chain has TRBV3-1 and TRBJ2-5; 8 bases fit TRBD2. CDR3 length equals 14 residues. Trimming took 8 bases from V and 0 from J; bases not matched to a gene: 5. The germline V gene has CDR1 LGHDT and CDR2 YNNKEL (reference sequence).

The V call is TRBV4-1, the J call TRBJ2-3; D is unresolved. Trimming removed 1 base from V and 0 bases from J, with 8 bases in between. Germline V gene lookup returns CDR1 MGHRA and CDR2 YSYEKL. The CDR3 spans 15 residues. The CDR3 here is CASSQGHLSTDTQYF. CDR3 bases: TGCGCCAGCAGCCAAGGGCATCTTAGCACAGATACGCAGTATTTT.

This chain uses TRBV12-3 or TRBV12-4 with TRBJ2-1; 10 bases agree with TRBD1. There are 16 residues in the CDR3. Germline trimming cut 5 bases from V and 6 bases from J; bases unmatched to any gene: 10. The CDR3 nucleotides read TGTGCCAGCAGTAGACGGGACAGGGGATATTGCAATGAGCAGTTCTTC. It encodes CASSRRDRGYCNEQFF.

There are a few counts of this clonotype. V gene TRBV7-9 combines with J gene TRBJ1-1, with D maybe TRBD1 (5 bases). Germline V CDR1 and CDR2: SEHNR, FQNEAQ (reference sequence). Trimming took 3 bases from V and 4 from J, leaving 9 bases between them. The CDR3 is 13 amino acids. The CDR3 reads CASSLEGATEAFF. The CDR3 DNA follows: TGTGCCAGCAGCTTGGAAGGGGCCACTGAAGCTTTCTTT.

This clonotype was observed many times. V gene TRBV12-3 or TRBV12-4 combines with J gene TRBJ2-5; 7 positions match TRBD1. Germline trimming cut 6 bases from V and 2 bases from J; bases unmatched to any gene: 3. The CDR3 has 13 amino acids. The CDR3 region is CASSDRVQETQYF. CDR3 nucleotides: TGTGCCAGCAGCGACAGGGTGCAAGAGACCCAGTACTTC.

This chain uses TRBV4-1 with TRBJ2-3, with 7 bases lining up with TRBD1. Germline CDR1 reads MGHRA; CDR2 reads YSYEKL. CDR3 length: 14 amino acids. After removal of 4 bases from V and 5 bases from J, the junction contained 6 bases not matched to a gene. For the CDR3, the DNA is TGCGCCAGCAGCCCCCCGCAGGGGGTAGATACGCAGTATTTT. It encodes CASSPPQGVDTQYF.

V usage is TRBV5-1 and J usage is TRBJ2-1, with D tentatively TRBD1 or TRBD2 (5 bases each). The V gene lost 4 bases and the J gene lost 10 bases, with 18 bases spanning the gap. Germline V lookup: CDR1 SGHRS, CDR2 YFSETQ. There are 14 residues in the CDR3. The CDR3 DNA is TGCGCCAGCAGCCCGGGGACGGCTTTTACGGAGCAGTTCTTC. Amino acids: CASSPGTAFTEQFF. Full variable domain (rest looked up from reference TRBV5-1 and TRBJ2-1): KAGVTQTPRYLIKTRGQQVTLSCSPISGHRSVSWYQQTPGQGLQFLFEYFSETQRNKGNFPGRFSGRQFSNSRSEMNVSTLELGDSALYLCASSPGTAFTEQFFGPGTRLTVL.

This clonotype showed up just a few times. The CDR3 spells CASSTGQPNTEAFF. In nucleotides, the CDR3 is TGCGCCAGCAGCACCGGACAGCCGAACACTGAAGCTTTCTTT. The chain has TRBV5-1 and TRBJ1-1, with D perhaps matching TRBD1 (6 bases). The CDR3 contains 14 residues. V shed 4 bases and J shed 1 base, with 11 bases lying between them. Germline V CDR1 and CDR2: SGHRS, YFSETQ.

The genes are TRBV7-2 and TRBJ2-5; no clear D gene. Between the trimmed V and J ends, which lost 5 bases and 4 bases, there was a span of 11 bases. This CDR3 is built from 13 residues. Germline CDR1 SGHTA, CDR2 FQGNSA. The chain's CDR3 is CASSPPAVETQYF. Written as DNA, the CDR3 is TGTGCCAGCAGCCCACCTGCGGTAGAGACCCAGTACTTC.

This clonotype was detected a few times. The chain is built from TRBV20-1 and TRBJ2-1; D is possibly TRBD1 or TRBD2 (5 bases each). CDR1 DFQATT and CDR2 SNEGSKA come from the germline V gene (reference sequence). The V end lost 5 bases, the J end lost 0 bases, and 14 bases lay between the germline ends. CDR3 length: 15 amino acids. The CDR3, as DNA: TGCAGTGCTTCGATTACTAGGGGCTCCTACAATGAGCAGTTCTTC. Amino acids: CSASITRGSYNEQFF.

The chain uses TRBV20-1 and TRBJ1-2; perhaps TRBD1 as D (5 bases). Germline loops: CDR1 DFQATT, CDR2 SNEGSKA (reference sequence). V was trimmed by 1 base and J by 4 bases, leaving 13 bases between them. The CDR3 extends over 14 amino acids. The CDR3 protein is CSARVPREFYGYTF. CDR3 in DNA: TGCAGTGCTAGAGTCCCCAGGGAATTCTATGGCTACACCTTC.

The CDR3 DNA is TGTGCCAGCAGCACTCGGACAGGGGGCGCCTACAATGAGCAGTTCTTC. Translating gives CASSTRTGGAYNEQFF. The chain carries TRBV5-5 and TRBJ2-1; 11 positions match TRBD1. The CDR3 covers 16 residues. V was pared by 4 bases and J by 2 bases, with 5 bases of the junction left unmatched. Germline V CDR1 and CDR2: SGHKS, YYEKEE (reference sequence).

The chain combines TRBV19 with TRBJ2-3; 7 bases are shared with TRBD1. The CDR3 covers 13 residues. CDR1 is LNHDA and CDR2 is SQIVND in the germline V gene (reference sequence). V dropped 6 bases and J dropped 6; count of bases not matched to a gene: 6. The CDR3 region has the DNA TGTGCCAGTAGAGACAGGGCCAAGGATACGCAGTATTTT. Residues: CASRDRAKDTQYF.

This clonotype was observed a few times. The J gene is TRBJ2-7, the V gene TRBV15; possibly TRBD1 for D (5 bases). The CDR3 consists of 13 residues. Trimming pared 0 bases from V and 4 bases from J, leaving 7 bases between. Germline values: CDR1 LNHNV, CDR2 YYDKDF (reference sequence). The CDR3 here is CATSRERQYEQYV. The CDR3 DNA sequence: TGTGCCACCAGCAGAGAAAGACAGTACGAGCAGTACGTC.

CDR3 DNA: TGTGCCAGCAGCTCTGGCAGCCCCAGCGCCGCTTACACCATATATTTT. Protein product: CASSSGSPSAAYTIYF. V is TRBV7-9 and J is TRBJ1-3; D gene ambiguous. The germline gives CDR1 SEHNR, CDR2 FQNEAQ (reference sequence). This CDR3 has 16 residues. Trimming pared 4 bases from V and 8 bases from J, leaving 21 bases between.

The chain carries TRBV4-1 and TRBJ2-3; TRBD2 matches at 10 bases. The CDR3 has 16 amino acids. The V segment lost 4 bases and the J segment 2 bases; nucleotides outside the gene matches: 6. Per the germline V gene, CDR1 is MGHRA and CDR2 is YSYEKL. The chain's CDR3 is CASSRQTSGVTDTQYF. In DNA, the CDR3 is TGCGCCAGCAGCCGGCAAACTAGCGGGGTCACAGATACGCAGTATTTT.

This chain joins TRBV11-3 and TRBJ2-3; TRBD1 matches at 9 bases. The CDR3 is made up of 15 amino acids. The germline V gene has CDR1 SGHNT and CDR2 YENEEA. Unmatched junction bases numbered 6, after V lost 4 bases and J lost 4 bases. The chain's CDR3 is CASSSQGQGPDTQYF. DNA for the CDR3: TGTGCCAGCAGCTCCCAGGGACAGGGACCAGATACGCAGTATTTT. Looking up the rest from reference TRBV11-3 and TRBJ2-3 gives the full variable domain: EAGVVQSPRYKIIEKKQPVAFWCNPISGHNTLYWYLQNLGQGPELLIRYENEEAVDDSQLPKDRFSAERLKGVDSTLKIQPAELGDSAVYLCASSSQGQGPDTQYFGPGTRLTVL.

CDR3: CASSLGGESRTEAFF. The CDR3 DNA is TGCGCCAGCAGCTTGGGTGGGGAAAGTCGGACTGAAGCTTTCTTT. The rearrangement uses TRBV5-1 and TRBJ1-1; D not resolved. This CDR3 is 15 amino acids long. CDR1 SGHRS and CDR2 YFSETQ come from the germline V gene. Trimming stripped 0 bases from V and 5 bases from J, with 14 bases between.

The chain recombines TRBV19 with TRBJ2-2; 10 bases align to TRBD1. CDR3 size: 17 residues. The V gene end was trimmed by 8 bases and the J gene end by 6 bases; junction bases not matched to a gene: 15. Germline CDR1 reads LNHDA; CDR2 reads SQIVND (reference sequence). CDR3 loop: CASSLVPGQGVAGELFF. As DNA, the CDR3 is TGTGCCAGTTCTCTAGTCCCCGGACAGGGGGTGGCCGGGGAGCTGTTTTTT.

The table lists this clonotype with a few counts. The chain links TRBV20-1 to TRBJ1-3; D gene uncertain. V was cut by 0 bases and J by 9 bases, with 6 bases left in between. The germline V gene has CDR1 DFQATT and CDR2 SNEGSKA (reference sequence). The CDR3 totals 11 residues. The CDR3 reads CSARDFGTIYF. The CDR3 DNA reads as TGCAGTGCTAGAGACTTTGGCACCATATATTTT.